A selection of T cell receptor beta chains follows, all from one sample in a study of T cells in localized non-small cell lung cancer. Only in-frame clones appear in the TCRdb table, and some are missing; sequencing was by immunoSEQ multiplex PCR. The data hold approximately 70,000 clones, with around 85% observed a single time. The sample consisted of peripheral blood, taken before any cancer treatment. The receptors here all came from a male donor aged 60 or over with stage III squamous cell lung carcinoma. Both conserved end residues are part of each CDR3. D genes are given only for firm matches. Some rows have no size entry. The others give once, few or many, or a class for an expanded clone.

TGTGCCGGCTCAACCGGAGAACTAGGGATCTTCTTC	CAGSTGELGIFF	TRBJ2-1	few	TRBV6-6	-
TGTGCCAGCAGCTTAGCCAGACAGGGATTGGTCTATGGCTACACCTTC	CASSLARQGLVYGYTF	TRBJ1-2	-	TRBV7-9	TRBD1
TGTGCCAGCAGCGTGAACAGGGTGGATGGCTACACCTTC	CASSVNRVDGYTF	TRBJ1-2	-	TRBV11-2	-
TGTGCCAGCAGCTCCAGGGGAGGAGGGTTTTTGGGTACGCAGTATTTT	CASSSRGGGFLGTQYF	TRBJ2-3	-	TRBV11-2	-
TGTGCCAGCAGTGACCAAGGGGGGGGAAGAGATGGCTACACCTTC	CASSDQGGGRDGYTF	TRBJ1-2	-	TRBV6-4	-
TGTGCCAGCAGTTATGACAGGGGGCGGATTGAGCAGTTCTTC	CASSYDRGRIEQFF	TRBJ2-1	once	TRBV6-5	TRBD1
TGCGCCAGCAGCCAAGATTTCAATAGCAATCAGCCCCAGCATTTT	CASSQDFNSNQPQHF	TRBJ1-5	few	TRBV4-1	-
TGTGCCAGCAGCTCCACGGGGTGGCCCCAGCATTTT	CASSSTGWPQHF	TRBJ1-5	-	TRBV7-2	-
TGTGCCAGCGGCGTAAGGGATACGCAGTATTTT	CASGVRDTQYF	TRBJ2-3	once	TRBV2	-
TGTGCCATCGGGGACGTGAGCTCTGGAAACACCATATATTTT	CAIGDVSSGNTIYF	TRBJ1-3	-	TRBV10-3	-
TGCGCCAGCAGCTGGAACGGACAGATCAATGAGCAGTTCTTC	CASSWNGQINEQFF	TRBJ2-1	-	TRBV5-1	-
TGTGCCAGCCGGGACTACTATGGCTACACCTTC	CASRDYYGYTF	TRBJ1-2	-	TRBV6-5	-
TGTGCCTGGAGCTTAGACTGGACCAGTCCGGACACAGATACGCAGTATTTT	CAWSLDWTSPDTDTQYF	TRBJ2-3	-	TRBV30	-
TGTGCCAGCGCCTCGGGGCAGACGAACACTGAAGCTTTCTTT	CASASGQTNTEAFF	TRBJ1-1	-	TRBV6-1	-
TGTGCCTGGAGATTTACAGGGGACACTGAAGCTTTCTTT	CAWRFTGDTEAFF	TRBJ1-1	-	TRBV30	TRBD1